The subject of this entry is one TCR beta chain. TCRdb reprocessed the PCR reads with MiXCR, giving one entry per CDR3 protein. This table has approximately 20,000 distinct CDR3 sequences, 40% appearing once. This CDR3 spans 11 amino acids. Trimming cost V 10 bases and J 3 bases, with 8 bases left between them. The germline CDR1 and CDR2 sequences are SGHTA and FQGNSA. The data derive from a study of tumor-infiltrating lymphocytes in oesophageal squamous cell carcinoma. The clonotype was recovered from a male donor with esophageal squamous cell carcinoma. The gene calls are TRBV7-2 and TRBJ2-3; the D is unclear. The specimen sequenced was blood. This CDR3 is CANEVTDTQYF. The CDR3 DNA sequence: TGTGCCAATGAAGTGACAGATACGCAGTATTTT.